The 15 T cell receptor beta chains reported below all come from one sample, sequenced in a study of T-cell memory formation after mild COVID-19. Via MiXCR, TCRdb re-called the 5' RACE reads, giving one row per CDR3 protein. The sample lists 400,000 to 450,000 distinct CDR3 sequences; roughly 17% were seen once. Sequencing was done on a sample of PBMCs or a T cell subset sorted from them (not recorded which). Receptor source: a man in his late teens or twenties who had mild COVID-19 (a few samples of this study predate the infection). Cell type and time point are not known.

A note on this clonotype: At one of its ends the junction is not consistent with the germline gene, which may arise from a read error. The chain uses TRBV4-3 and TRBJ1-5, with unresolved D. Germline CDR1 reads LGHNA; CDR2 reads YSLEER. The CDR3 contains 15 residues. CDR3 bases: TGCGCCAGCAGCCAAGTAATAAGAGATCCGTTGAATTTTTTTTTT. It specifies CASSQVIRDPLNFFF.

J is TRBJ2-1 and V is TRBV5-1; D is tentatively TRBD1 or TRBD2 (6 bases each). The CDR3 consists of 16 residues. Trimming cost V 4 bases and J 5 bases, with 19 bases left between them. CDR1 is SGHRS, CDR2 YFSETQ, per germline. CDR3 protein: CASSRTGEGVHNEQFF. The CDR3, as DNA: TGCGCCAGCAGCCGGACGGGAGAGGGGGTCCACAATGAGCAGTTCTTC.

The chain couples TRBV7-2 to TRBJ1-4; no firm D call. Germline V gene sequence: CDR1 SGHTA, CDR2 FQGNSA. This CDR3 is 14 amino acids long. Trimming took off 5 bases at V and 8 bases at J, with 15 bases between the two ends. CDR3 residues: CASSPAGGREKLFF. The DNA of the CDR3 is TGTGCCAGCAGCCCGGCGGGTGGGAGAGAAAAACTGTTTTTT.

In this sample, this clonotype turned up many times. DNA of the CDR3: TGTGCCAGCAGCCCTAGCGGACTAGCGGGGGGAAATGAGCAGTTCTTC. Translating gives CASSPSGLAGGNEQFF. The chain is built from TRBV7-3 and TRBJ2-1, with TRBD2 matching 14 bases. Germline CDR1 and CDR2: SGHTA and FQGTGA. The length of the CDR3 is 16 residues. Germline trimming cut 5 bases from V and 7 bases from J; bases unmatched to any gene: 7.

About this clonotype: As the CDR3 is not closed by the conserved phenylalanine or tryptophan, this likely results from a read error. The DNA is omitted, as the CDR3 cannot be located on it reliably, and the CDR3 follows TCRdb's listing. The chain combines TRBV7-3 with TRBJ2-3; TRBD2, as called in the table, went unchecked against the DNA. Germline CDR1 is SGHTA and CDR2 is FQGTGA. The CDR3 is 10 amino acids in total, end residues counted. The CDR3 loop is CASSLIPPGN.

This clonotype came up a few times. The DNA of the CDR3 is TGCGCCAGCAGCCAAGATATGGTTAGCAATCAGCCCCAGCATTTT. Translated, it gives CASSQDMVSNQPQHF. V and J are TRBV4-1 and TRBJ1-5; D not resolved. Germline CDR1 MGHRA, CDR2 YSYEKL. This CDR3 has 15 residues. Trimming stripped 0 bases from V and 0 bases from J, with 6 bases between.

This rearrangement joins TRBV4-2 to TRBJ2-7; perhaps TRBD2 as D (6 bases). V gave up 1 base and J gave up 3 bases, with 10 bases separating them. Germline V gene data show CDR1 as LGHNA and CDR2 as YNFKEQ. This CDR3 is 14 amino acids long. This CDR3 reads CASSQAPGGYEQYF. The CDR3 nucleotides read TGTGCCAGCAGCCAAGCTCCCGGGGGCTACGAGCAGTACTTC.

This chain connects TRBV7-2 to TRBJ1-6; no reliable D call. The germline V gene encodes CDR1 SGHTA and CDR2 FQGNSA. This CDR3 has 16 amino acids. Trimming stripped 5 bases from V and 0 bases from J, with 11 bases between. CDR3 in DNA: TGTGCCAGCAGCCCAGACCTGAGCTCCTATAATTCACCCCTCCACTTT. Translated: CASSPDLSSYNSPLHF.

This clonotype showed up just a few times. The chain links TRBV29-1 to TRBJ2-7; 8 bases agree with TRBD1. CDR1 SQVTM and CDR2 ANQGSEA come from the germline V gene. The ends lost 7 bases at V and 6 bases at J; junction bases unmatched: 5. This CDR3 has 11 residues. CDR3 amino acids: CSADRAGEQYF. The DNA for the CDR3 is TGCAGCGCGGACAGGGCGGGCGAGCAGTACTTC.

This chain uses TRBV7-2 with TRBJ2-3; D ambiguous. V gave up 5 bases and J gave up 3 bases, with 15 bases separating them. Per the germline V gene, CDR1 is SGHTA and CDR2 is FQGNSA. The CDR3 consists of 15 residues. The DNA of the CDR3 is TGTGCCAGCAGCACCTTAGGCATCGTAACAGATACGCAGTATTTT. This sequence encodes CASSTLGIVTDTQYF. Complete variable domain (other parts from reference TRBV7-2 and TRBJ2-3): GAGVSQSPSNKVTEKGKDVELRCDPISGHTALYWYRQSLGQGLEFLIYFQGNSAPDKSGLPSDRFSAERTGGSVSTLTIQRTQQEDSAVYLCASSTLGIVTDTQYFGPGTRLTVL.

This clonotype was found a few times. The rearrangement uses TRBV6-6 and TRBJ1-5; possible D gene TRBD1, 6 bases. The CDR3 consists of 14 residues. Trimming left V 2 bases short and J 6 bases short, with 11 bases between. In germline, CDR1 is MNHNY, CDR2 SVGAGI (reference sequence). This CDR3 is CASSYGQGSQPQHF. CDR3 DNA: TGTGCCAGCAGTTACGGTCAGGGGAGTCAGCCCCAGCATTTT.

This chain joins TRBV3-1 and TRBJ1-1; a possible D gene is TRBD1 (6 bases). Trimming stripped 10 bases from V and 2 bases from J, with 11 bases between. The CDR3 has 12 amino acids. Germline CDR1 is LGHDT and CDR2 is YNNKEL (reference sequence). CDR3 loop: CATTQGNTEAFF. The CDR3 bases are TGTGCCACAACACAGGGAAACACTGAAGCTTTCTTT. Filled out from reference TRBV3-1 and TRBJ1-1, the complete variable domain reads DTAVSQTPKYLVTQMGNDKSIKCEQNLGHDTMYWYKQDSKKFLKIMFSYNNKELIINETVPNRFSPKSPDKAHLNLHINSLELGDSAVYFCATTQGNTEAFFGQGTRLTVV.

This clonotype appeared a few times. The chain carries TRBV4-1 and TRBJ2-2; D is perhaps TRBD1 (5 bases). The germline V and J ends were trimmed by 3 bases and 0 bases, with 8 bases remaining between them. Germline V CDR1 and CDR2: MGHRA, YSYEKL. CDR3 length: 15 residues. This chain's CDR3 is CASSQQTANTGELFF. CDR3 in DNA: TGCGCCAGCAGCCAGCAGACAGCGAACACCGGGGAGCTGTTTTTT.

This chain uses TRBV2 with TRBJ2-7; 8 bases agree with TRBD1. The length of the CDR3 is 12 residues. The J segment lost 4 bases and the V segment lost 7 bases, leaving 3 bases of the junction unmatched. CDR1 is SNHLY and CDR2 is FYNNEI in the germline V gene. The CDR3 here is CASINRGYEQYV. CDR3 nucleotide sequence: TGTGCCAGCATTAACAGGGGGTACGAGCAGTACGTC.

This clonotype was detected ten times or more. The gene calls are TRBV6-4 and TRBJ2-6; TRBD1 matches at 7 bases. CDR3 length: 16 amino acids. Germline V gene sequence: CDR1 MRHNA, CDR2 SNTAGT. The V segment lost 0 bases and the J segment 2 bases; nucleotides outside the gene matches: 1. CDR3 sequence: CASSDSGGAGANVLTF. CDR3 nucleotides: TGTGCCAGCAGTGACTCAGGGGGCGCTGGGGCCAACGTCCTGACTTTC.